This TCR beta chain is from a study of blood T cell repertoires in COVID-19. The wider study: PBMCs, B-cell-depleted T cells, or T cells provided the cDNA or gDNA that made up the material.

Some clones are missing from TCRdb's copy, which holds only in-frame ones; the method was immunoSEQ multiplex PCR. The repertoire consists of 45,000 to 55,000 clones, with 83% occurring once and the leading ten covering around 5.2%. The V and J ends lost 5 bases and 6 bases, in that order; junction bases with no gene match: 7. Germline CDR1 SGHDT, CDR2 YYEEEE. The CDR3 spans 13 residues. Source material: peripheral blood. The chain employs TRBV5-6 and TRBJ1-2; TRBD1 agrees at 7 bases. The receptor was isolated from a human donor in a cohort sampled during active COVID-19. CDR3 amino acids: CASRPTGHDGYTF. CDR3 DNA: TGTGCCAGCAGACCGACAGGGCACGATGGCTACACCTTC.